The T cell receptor beta chain under discussion was sequenced for a study of blood T cells in healthy people across ages. Trimming cost V 6 bases and J 6 bases; bases outside gene matches: 10. The CDR3 spans 15 residues. Germline CDR1 and CDR2: KGHSH and LQKENI. Next came a second PCR, run for about 6 to 12 cycles, which used a sample-barcoded 5' primer along with a J-beta primer mix. MiXCR, applied by TCRdb to the 5' RACE reads, yields one record per CDR3 protein. The sample comprises more than 700,000 distinct CDR3 sequences, about half of which are singletons, and 15% to 20% rests with the top ten. This clonotype was counted between two and nine times.

Sequencing was carried out using blood. The V call is TRBV18, the J call TRBJ2-3, with 9 nucleotides matching TRBD1. The TCR originated in a man older than 75 in good health. The CDR3 here is CASSQNRGTGDTQYF. CDR3 sequence (DNA): TGTGCCAGCTCGCAGAACCGGGGGACAGGGGATACGCAGTATTTT.